The T cell receptor beta chain described here comes from a study of breast tumors, draining lymph nodes, adjacent tissues. The study's findings and limits: Tumor and nontumor repertoires were significantly more similar in luminal-like than in basal-like breast cancer. Compared with lymph nodes, tumors were less diverse; compared with nontumor tissue, more. That most tumor T cells come from lymph nodes remained unproven.

The V and J ends lost 0 bases and 7 bases respectively, with 16 bases between them. Germline-derived CDR1 and CDR2 are MGHRA and YSYEKL. The length of the CDR3 is 16 residues. TCRdb reprocessed the multiplex PCR reads via MiXCR and lists one record per CDR3 protein. The table has about 110,000 distinct CDR3 sequences, roughly 29% seen once. This clonotype came up many times. Its specificity is unknown. The lymph nodes were axillary draining lymph nodes from breast cancer patients. Material: axillary lymph node tissue. The genes are TRBV4-1 and TRBJ2-1, with D possibly being TRBD1 or TRBD2 (5 bases each). The clonotype originates from a female donor with breast cancer. Some clones in this sample may be carry-over from other donors' samples. The CDR3 DNA reads as TGCGCCAGCAGCCAAGAGGTACCGGGGCATCGGAATGAGCAGTTCTTC. It is translated as CASSQEVPGHRNEQFF.